This TCR beta chain derives from a study of T cell repertoires in cytomegalovirus infection. Background on the study: Public TCR beta signatures were indicative of both CMV infection and a matching HLA type. Study-wide results and caveats: Ex vivo responses were dominated by HLA-C-restricted CMV-specific TCR beta clonotypes. Carriage of CMV together with the relevant HLA was identifiable through cumulative public TCR beta family frequency.

TCRdb recomputed calls from the reads with MiXCR, one row per CDR3 protein. This table has fewer than 950,000 distinct CDR3 sequences, less than 35% appearing once. Germline-derived CDR1 and CDR2 are SEHNR and FQNEAQ (reference sequence). The CDR3 totals 15 residues. Trimming cost V 5 bases and J 6 bases, with 20 bases left between them. To note about this clonotype: The antigen is unknown.

The specimen comprised cultured CD8+ T cells from PBMCs, sampled from culture after CMV antigen stimulation. The receptor was isolated from a human donor in good health (CMV status not recorded). Some clones in this sample may be carry-over from other donors' samples. The V and J genes are TRBV7-9 and TRBJ2-7, with D uncertain. The CDR3 DNA reads TGTGCCAGCAGCCCAGAGCTCGGGCTTGCTGGCGAGCAGTACTTC. It codes for CASSPELGLAGEQYF. The variable domain in full, completed from reference TRBV7-9 and TRBJ2-7, reads DTGVSQNPRHKITKRGQNVTFRCDPISEHNRLYWYRQTLGQGPEFLTYFQNEAQLEKSRLLSDRFSAERPKGSFSTLEIQRTEQGDSAMYLCASSPELGLAGEQYFGPGTRLTVT.